The 23 T cell receptor beta chains below come from one sample, sequenced in a study of cytomegalovirus exposure and HLA in healthy donors. Amplification used 60 Vbeta primers and 13 Jbeta primers. Produced via immunoSEQ multiplex PCR; TCRdb's table is partial and in-frame only. The sample has more than 150,000 clones, 70% to 90% seen once. The sequencing sample was made of PBMCs. The origin of the receptors is a woman between 18 and 29 years old in good health and CMV-seronegative.

The gene calls are TRBV5-5 and TRBJ1-5; D unclear. This CDR3 region has 14 residues. V was trimmed by 2 bases and J by 6 bases, leaving 12 bases between them. Germline CDR1 reads SGHKS; CDR2 reads YYEKEE (reference sequence). The CDR3 DNA follows: TGTGCCAGCAGCTTAACCGCTGCGCCTCAGCCCCAGCATTTT. It codes for CASSLTAAPQPQHF.

The V and J genes are TRBV13 and TRBJ2-1; unclear D gene. Trimming stripped 3 bases from V and 10 bases from J, with 13 bases between. The CDR3 covers 13 residues. CDR1 is PRHDT and CDR2 is FYEKMQ in the germline V gene (reference sequence). CDR3 nucleotides: TGTGCCAGCAGCTTGGCCGGAATGGGCGAGCAGTTCTTC. This translates into CASSLAGMGEQFF.

In the case of this clone: Within the sample, other DNA sequences also encode this same CDR3. The V call is TRBV30, the J call TRBJ2-2; the match to TRBD2 covers 11 bases. The germline V gene has CDR1 GTSNPN and CDR2 SVGIG (reference sequence). The CDR3 length is 18 residues. The trim removed 4 bases at V and 3 bases at J, leaving 13 bases unmatched. CDR3 nucleotides: TGTGCCTGGACCCGAAATCTAGCGGGAGGCCCCTACACCGGGGAGCTGTTTTTT. This gives the protein CAWTRNLAGGPYTGELFF.

The gene calls are TRBV7-2 and TRBJ1-6; 9 bases are shared with TRBD1. Trimming took 5 bases from V and 9 from J; bases not matched to a gene: 8. CDR3 length: 15 residues. The germline V gene encodes CDR1 SGHTA and CDR2 FQGNSA. CDR3 loop: CASSTRPGQGSPLHF. The CDR3 DNA sequence: TGTGCCAGCAGCACTCGCCCGGGACAGGGTTCACCCCTCCACTTT.

This clone appeared a few times. The V gene is TRBV4-3, the J gene TRBJ2-7, with a weak D call TRBD2 (6 bases). This CDR3 is 13 amino acids long. From germline, CDR1 is LGHNA and CDR2 YSLEER. V was trimmed by 4 bases and J by 0 bases, leaving 7 bases between them. In DNA form, the CDR3 reads TGCGCCAGCAGCCGGGACTCCTCCTACGAGCAGTACTTC. Translation: CASSRDSSYEQYF.

The genes are TRBV7-7 and TRBJ2-5; 9 bases map to TRBD2. The CDR3 extends over 16 amino acids. Germline-derived CDR1 and CDR2 are SSHAT and FNYEAQ (reference sequence). Trimming at V came to 0 bases and at J to 7 bases, leaving 9 bases not matched to a gene. The CDR3 DNA is TGTGCCAGCAGCTTAGCATCGGCGGGGGGGCCCGGGACCCAGTACTTC. Its translation: CASSLASAGGPGTQYF.

This chain uses TRBV28 with TRBJ2-7, with a weak D call TRBD2 (5 bases). Trimming shortened V by 3 bases and J by 5 bases, and 29 bases separated the two germline ends. CDR1 and CDR2 from the germline V gene are MDHEN and SYDVKM. The CDR3 extends over 19 amino acids. CDR3 in amino acids: CASSFSLPEARSRSDEQYF. CDR3 coding DNA: TGTGCCAGCAGTTTTTCTTTGCCGGAGGCCAGATCCAGGTCCGACGAGCAGTACTTC.

The rearrangement links TRBV10-3 to TRBJ2-3; D is unclear. The CDR3 sequence is 15 residues long. V shed 3 bases and J shed 0 bases, with 10 bases lying between them. The germline CDR1 and CDR2 sequences are ENHRY and SYGVKD. The CDR3 region has the DNA TGTGCCATCAGTGACTACTCCCTCAGCACAGATACGCAGTATTTT. Protein product: CAISDYSLSTDTQYF.

V usage is TRBV6-1 and J usage is TRBJ2-3; no definite D call. In germline, CDR1 is MNHNS, CDR2 SASEGT. V was cut by 1 base and J by 4 bases, with 6 bases left in between. CDR3 size: 13 residues. Here the CDR3 reads CASSEGFSDTQYF. In DNA, the CDR3 is TGTGCCAGCAGTGAAGGTTTCTCAGATACGCAGTATTTT.

The rearrangement links TRBV4-2 to TRBJ1-2, with 11 bases fitting TRBD1. J gave up 4 bases and V 4 bases, and 8 bases lay outside the gene matches. The germline V gene encodes CDR1 LGHNA and CDR2 YNFKEQ. The CDR3 runs to 16 residues. CDR3 bases: TGTGCCAGCAGCCGAGGCGGACAGGGGGCTCTCTATGGCTACACCTTC. This codes for CASSRGGQGALYGYTF.

The chain recombines TRBV12-5 with TRBJ2-1, with D uncertain. The germline CDR1 and CDR2 sequences are LGHNT and FRNRAP. The V end was cut by 2 bases, the J end by 8 bases, with 19 bases between. This CDR3 is built from 16 residues. The CDR3 loop is CASGLIHERSSHEQFF. CDR3 bases: TGTGCTAGTGGTTTGATTCATGAGAGGAGCTCTCATGAGCAGTTCTTC. The full variable domain, completed using reference TRBV12-5 and TRBJ2-1, is DARVTQTPRHKVTEMGQEVTMRCQPILGHNTVFWYRQTMMQGLELLAYFRNRAPLDDSGMPKDRFSAEMPDATLATLKIQPSEPRDSAVYFCASGLIHERSSHEQFFGPGTRLTVL.

The chain couples TRBV5-1 to TRBJ1-4, with TRBD1 as a possible D gene (6 bases). Germline V gene lookup returns CDR1 SGHRS and CDR2 YFSETQ. The V gene lost 0 bases and the J gene lost 7 bases, with 13 bases spanning the gap. The CDR3 length is 15 residues. The CDR3 region is CASSLAAGVGEKLFF. Written as DNA, the CDR3 is TGCGCCAGCAGCTTGGCCGCAGGGGTGGGTGAAAAACTGTTTTTT.

Regarding this clone: This CDR3 fails to terminate in the conserved phenylalanine or tryptophan, so it likely reflects a read error. The limits of the CDR3 on the DNA are not certain, so only TCRdb's listed CDR3 is given. CDR3: CASSVRDSAPSL. This sequence joins TRBV19 and TRBJ1-2; the tabulated D call, TRBD1, remains unverified against the DNA. Termini included, the CDR3 measures 12 amino acids. Germline CDR1 reads LNHDA; CDR2 reads SQIVND (reference sequence).

This chain connects TRBV6-5 to TRBJ1-2; the match to TRBD1 covers 7 bases. Per the germline V gene, CDR1 is MNHEY and CDR2 is SVGAGI. This CDR3 has 15 amino acids. V shed 0 bases, J shed 2 bases, and the junction held 3 bases outside the gene matches. The CDR3: CASSYSEGANYGYTF. The CDR3 DNA is TGTGCCAGCAGTTACTCGGAGGGGGCGAACTATGGCTACACCTTC.

This clone was seen once. This rearrangement joins TRBV4-1 to TRBJ2-3; 12 positions agree with TRBD1. V was clipped by 4 bases and J by 5 bases; unmatched bases: 7. The CDR3 sequence is 16 residues long. From germline, CDR1 is MGHRA and CDR2 YSYEKL. CDR3 amino acids: CASSRGQGAGGDTQYF. The CDR3 nucleotides are TGCGCCAGCAGCCGGGGACAGGGGGCTGGTGGAGATACGCAGTATTTT.

This clone was observed a few times. The rearrangement uses TRBV6-4 and TRBJ2-3; TRBD2 matches 9 bases. The CDR3 loop spans 14 amino acids. The V segment lost 4 bases and the J segment 1 base; nucleotides outside the gene matches: 0. Germline CDR1 MRHNA, CDR2 SNTAGT. CDR3 protein: CASSASGGTDTQYF. The CDR3 DNA reads TGTGCCAGCAGTGCTAGCGGGGGCACAGATACGCAGTATTTT.

This clone was recorded only once. The chain recombines TRBV6-1 with TRBJ1-5; D gene unclear. The germline V gene has CDR1 MNHNS and CDR2 SASEGT. The CDR3 has 14 amino acids. V lost 7 bases and J 0 bases, leaving 10 bases between the germline ends. Here the CDR3 reads CASTLRISNQPQHF. The CDR3 DNA reads TGTGCCAGCACCCTGCGGATTAGCAATCAGCCCCAGCATTTT.

This clone was recorded once. The rearrangement joins TRBV29-1 to TRBJ2-3, with a possible D match to TRBD2 (6 bases). Germline V gives CDR1 SQVTM, CDR2 ANQGSEA. The V end was cut by 7 bases, the J end by 6 bases, with 20 bases between. The CDR3 runs 14 residues. CDR3 in amino acids: CSARRSGPRDTQYF. In nucleotides, the CDR3 is TGCAGCGCCCGCAGGAGCGGGCCTAGGGATACGCAGTATTTT.

Concerning this clone itself: Germline and junction disagree at one end, which may indicate a read error. The rearrangement joins TRBV2 to TRBJ2-7; 7 bases map to TRBD1. CDR1 and CDR2 (germline): SNHLY, FYNNEI. This CDR3 comprises 13 residues. The CDR3 loop is CAGKKSRQGEPYF. CDR3 in DNA: TGTGCCGGAAAAAAATCCCGACAGGGTGAGCCGTACTTC.

The V gene is TRBV7-8, the J gene TRBJ2-5; weak D call: TRBD2 (5 bases). The DNA matches TRBJ2-7 better at its end, which makes the J call doubtful. Germline V gene sequence: CDR1 SGHVS, CDR2 FQNEAQ. This CDR3 spans 14 amino acids. The CDR3 here is CASSPTGVGYEQYF. The CDR3, as DNA: TGTGCCAGCAGCCCTACCGGGGTAGGGTACGAGCAGTACTTC.

V usage is TRBV7-2 and J usage is TRBJ2-1; 9 bases align to TRBD2. CDR3 length equals 17 residues. The J segment lost 4 bases and the V segment lost 3 bases, leaving 10 bases of the junction unmatched. Germline V lookup: CDR1 SGHTA, CDR2 FQGNSA. This chain's CDR3 is CASSFRYDLAGYNEQFF. CDR3 coding DNA: TGTGCCAGCAGCTTCCGGTATGATCTAGCGGGGTACAATGAGCAGTTCTTC.

This clone showed up just once. The chain is built from TRBV7-2 and TRBJ1-1, with 7 bases identical to TRBD1. V trimming: 0 bases; J trimming: 1 base; junction bases outside the gene matches: 8. This CDR3 spans 17 amino acids. Germline V gene lookup returns CDR1 SGHTA and CDR2 FQGNSA. The CDR3 region has the DNA TGTGCCAGCAGCTTAGCCCCTACAGGGGTGACGAACACTGAAGCTTTCTTT. Translated, it gives CASSLAPTGVTNTEAFF.

This chain links TRBV10-1 with TRBJ2-7, with TRBD2 as a possible D gene (5 bases). CDR1 is WNHNN, CDR2 SYGVQD, per germline (reference sequence). The V gene lost 8 bases and the J gene lost 0 bases, with 17 bases spanning the gap. There are 15 residues in the CDR3. The CDR3 bases are TGCGCCAGCTGCCACGTCGAGCGGAACTCCTACGAGCAGTACTTC. Protein product: CASCHVERNSYEQYF.